These T cell receptor beta chains were read from a single sample in a study of CD8 T cells in Susac syndrome. TCRdb re-called the immunoSEQ multiplex PCR reads through MiXCR, storing one row per CDR3 protein. The data contain 95,000 to 150,000 distinct CDR3 sequences, 85% to 95% of them seen just once; the ten biggest clones take up about 0.27%. Material for sequencing was CD8+ T cells from PBMCs. Receptors were obtained from a human donor with Susac syndrome. The CDR3 runs from the conserved cysteine through the conserved F or W. D genes are given only for firm matches. Only part of the rows carry a size: once, few, many, or a class if the clone is expanded.

V gene: TRBV27; J gene: TRBJ2-1; D gene: TRBD2; clone size: .; CDR3 protein: CASSPILAGGPNEQFF; CDR3 DNA: TGTGCCAGCAGTCCCATTCTAGCGGGGGGGCCAAATGAGCAGTTCTTC
V gene: TRBV4-1; J gene: TRBJ2-7; D gene: TRBD1; clone size: .; CDR3 protein: CASSQETGAIYEQYF; CDR3 DNA: TGCGCCAGCAGCCAAGAGACAGGGGCTATCTACGAGCAGTACTTC
V gene: TRBV6-5; J gene: TRBJ1-1; D gene: .; clone size: .; CDR3 protein: CASSYGQGSEAFF; CDR3 DNA: TGTGCCAGCAGTTACGGGCAGGGGTCTGAAGCTTTCTTT
V gene: TRBV19; J gene: TRBJ1-2; D gene: .; clone size: .; CDR3 protein: CASRELYGYTF; CDR3 DNA: TGTGCCAGTAGGGAGCTCTATGGCTACACCTTC
V gene: TRBV9; J gene: TRBJ2-3; D gene: .; clone size: .; CDR3 protein: CASSSQDLQTQHF; CDR3 DNA: TGTGCCAGCAGCTCCCAGGACTTACAGACGCAACATTTT
V gene: TRBV7-8; J gene: TRBJ2-3; D gene: TRBD2; clone size: .; CDR3 protein: CASSFGTSGVGTDTQYF; CDR3 DNA: TGTGCCAGCAGCTTTGGGACTAGCGGGGTAGGCACAGATACGCAGTATTTT
V gene: TRBV5-1; J gene: TRBJ1-1; D gene: TRBD1; clone size: .; CDR3 protein: CASSLFPGQANTEAFF; CDR3 DNA: TGCGCCAGCAGCTTATTCCCCGGACAGGCGAACACTGAAGCTTTCTTT
V gene: TRBV4-1; J gene: TRBJ1-1; D gene: .; clone size: .; CDR3 protein: CASRQAGVTEAFF; CDR3 DNA: TGCGCCAGCAGGCAAGCAGGGGTGACTGAAGCTTTCTTT
V gene: TRBV19; J gene: TRBJ1-1; D gene: .; clone size: few; CDR3 protein: CASTQNTEAFF; CDR3 DNA: TGTGCCAGTACACAGAACACTGAAGCTTTCTTT
V gene: TRBV4-1; J gene: TRBJ2-1; D gene: TRBD2; clone size: .; CDR3 protein: CASSQRAGGDYNEQFF; CDR3 DNA: TGCGCCAGCAGCCAACGAGCGGGGGGGGACTACAATGAGCAGTTCTTC
V gene: TRBV5-1; J gene: TRBJ2-3; D gene: TRBD2; clone size: .; CDR3 protein: CASSSQRGLTDTQYF; CDR3 DNA: TGCGCCAGCAGCTCCCAGCGGGGGCTCACAGATACGCAGTATTTT
V gene: TRBV20-1; J gene: TRBJ2-1; D gene: TRBD1; clone size: .; CDR3 protein: CSAEPGTGYANEQFF; CDR3 DNA: TGCAGTGCTGAGCCCGGGACAGGGTATGCCAATGAGCAGTTCTTC
V gene: TRBV5-6; J gene: TRBJ2-3; D gene: .; clone size: .; CDR3 protein: CASTAVGTQYF; CDR3 DNA: TGTGCCAGCACCGCAGTTGGTACGCAGTATTTT
V gene: TRBV11-2; J gene: TRBJ2-6; D gene: .; clone size: once; CDR3 protein: CASRPGGSGANVLTF; CDR3 DNA: TGTGCCAGCAGACCCGGGGGCTCTGGGGCCAACGTCCTGACTTTC
V gene: TRBV29-1; J gene: TRBJ2-5; D gene: TRBD2; clone size: .; CDR3 protein: CSVVHRVTSGQETQYF; CDR3 DNA: TGCAGCGTTGTTCATCGGGTGACTAGCGGGCAAGAGACCCAGTACTTC
V gene: TRBV29-1; J gene: TRBJ2-7; D gene: TRBD1; clone size: .; CDR3 protein: CSVEVGTAYEQYF; CDR3 DNA: TGCAGCGTTGAAGTTGGGACAGCTTACGAGCAGTACTTC
V gene: TRBV9; J gene: TRBJ2-7; D gene: .; clone size: once; CDR3 protein: CASSEGGEQYF; CDR3 DNA: TGTGCCAGCAGCGAGGGGGGAGAGCAGTACTTC
V gene: TRBV11-2; J gene: TRBJ2-7; D gene: .; clone size: .; CDR3 protein: CASSGTGTVREQYF; CDR3 DNA: TGTGCCAGCAGCGGTACCGGGACGGTCCGCGAGCAGTACTTC
V gene: TRBV30; J gene: TRBJ1-1; D gene: .; clone size: .; CDR3 protein: CAWMRGSTEAFF; CDR3 DNA: TGTGCCTGGATGAGGGGGAGCACTGAAGCTTTCTTT
V gene: TRBV7-9; J gene: TRBJ2-5; D gene: .; clone size: .; CDR3 protein: CASTPLSYQETQYF; CDR3 DNA: TGTGCCAGCACCCCTCTCAGTTACCAAGAGACCCAGTACTTC
V gene: TRBV9; J gene: TRBJ2-5; D gene: TRBD2; clone size: .; CDR3 protein: CASSVGQTSGDGMETQYF; CDR3 DNA: TGTGCCAGCAGCGTAGGTCAGACTAGCGGGGATGGTATGGAGACCCAGTACTTC
V gene: TRBV9; J gene: TRBJ1-1; D gene: TRBD1; clone size: .; CDR3 protein: CASSVEGTGDTEAFF; CDR3 DNA: TGTGCCAGCAGCGTAGAGGGGACAGGTGACACTGAAGCTTTCTTT
V gene: TRBV6-1; J gene: TRBJ1-6; D gene: .; clone size: .; CDR3 protein: CASRGSDINSPLHF; CDR3 DNA: TGTGCCAGCAGGGGGTCGGACATAAATTCACCCCTCCACTTT
V gene: TRBV27; J gene: TRBJ1-1; D gene: .; clone size: .; CDR3 protein: CASSQIGGAAEAFF; CDR3 DNA: TGTGCCAGCAGCCAGATCGGGGGGGCCGCTGAAGCTTTCTTT
V gene: TRBV2; J gene: TRBJ2-1; D gene: TRBD2; clone size: .; CDR3 protein: CASSDSTSGGDYNEQFF; CDR3 DNA: TGTGCCAGCAGTGATTCTACCTCGGGGGGGGACTACAATGAGCAGTTCTTC
V gene: TRBV30; J gene: TRBJ2-7; D gene: .; clone size: .; CDR3 protein: CAWSVAASSYEQYF; CDR3 DNA: TGTGCCTGGAGTGTGGCGGCGAGCTCCTACGAGCAGTACTTC
V gene: TRBV18; J gene: TRBJ1-2; D gene: TRBD1; clone size: .; CDR3 protein: CASSPQDRDFYGYTF; CDR3 DNA: TGTGCCAGCTCACCCCAGGACAGGGACTTCTATGGCTACACCTTC
V gene: TRBV13; J gene: TRBJ2-7; D gene: TRBD2; clone size: .; CDR3 protein: CASSLDRGGANEQYF; CDR3 DNA: TGTGCCAGCAGCTTAGATCGCGGGGGGGCCAACGAGCAGTACTTC
V gene: TRBV20-1; J gene: TRBJ2-1; D gene: .; clone size: .; CDR3 protein: CSASPGGLSNEQFF; CDR3 DNA: TGCAGTGCTAGTCCGGGGGGCCTATCCAATGAGCAGTTCTTC
V gene: TRBV4-2; J gene: TRBJ2-3; D gene: .; clone size: .; CDR3 protein: CASSQGSDTDTQYF; CDR3 DNA: TGTGCCAGCAGCCAAGGCTCCGACACAGATACGCAGTATTTT
V gene: TRBV5-1; J gene: TRBJ2-5; D gene: .; clone size: .; CDR3 protein: CASGPSGAQYF; CDR3 DNA: TGCGCCAGCGGCCCTAGTGGGGCCCAGTACTTC
V gene: TRBV5-1; J gene: TRBJ2-5; D gene: .; clone size: .; CDR3 protein: CASSFGVRETQYF; CDR3 DNA: TGCGCCAGCTCTTTTGGTGTTCGAGAGACCCAGTACTTC
V gene: TRBV25-1; J gene: TRBJ1-2; D gene: .; clone size: .; CDR3 protein: CASSRDVNYGYTF; CDR3 DNA: TGTGCCAGCAGTCGGGACGTTAACTATGGCTACACCTTC
V gene: TRBV7-9; J gene: TRBJ1-1; D gene: .; clone size: .; CDR3 protein: CASSSPETSPAEAFF; CDR3 DNA: TGTGCCAGCAGCTCACCAGAGACTAGCCCCGCTGAAGCTTTCTTT
V gene: TRBV7-8; J gene: TRBJ2-7; D gene: .; clone size: few; CDR3 protein: CASSLTDYEQYF; CDR3 DNA: TGTGCCAGCAGCTTGACCGACTACGAGCAGTACTTC
V gene: TRBV4-2; J gene: TRBJ2-1; D gene: TRBD2; clone size: .; CDR3 protein: CASSQELAGEYNEQFF; CDR3 DNA: TGTGCCAGCAGCCAAGAGCTAGCGGGGGAGTACAATGAGCAGTTCTTC
V gene: TRBV4-2; J gene: TRBJ2-1; D gene: .; clone size: .; CDR3 protein: CASSELGEQFF; CDR3 DNA: TGTGCCAGCAGCGAGCTGGGTGAGCAGTTCTTC